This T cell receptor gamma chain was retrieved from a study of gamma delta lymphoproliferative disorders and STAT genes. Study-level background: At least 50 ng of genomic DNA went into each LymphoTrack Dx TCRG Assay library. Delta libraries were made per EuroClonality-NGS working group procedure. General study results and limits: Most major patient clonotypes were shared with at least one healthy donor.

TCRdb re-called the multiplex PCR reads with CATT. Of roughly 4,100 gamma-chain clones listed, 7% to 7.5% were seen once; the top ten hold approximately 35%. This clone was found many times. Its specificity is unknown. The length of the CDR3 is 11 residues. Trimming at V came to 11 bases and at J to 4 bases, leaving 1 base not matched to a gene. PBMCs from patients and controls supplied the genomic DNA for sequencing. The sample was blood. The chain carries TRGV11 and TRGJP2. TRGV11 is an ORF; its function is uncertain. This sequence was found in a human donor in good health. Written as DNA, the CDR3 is TGTGCCTGCTTTAGTGATTGGATCAAGACGTTT. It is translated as CACFSDWIKTF.